The 30 T cell receptor beta chains reported below all come from one sample, sequenced in a study of OX40 agonist ivuxolimab in advanced cancers. Using immunoSEQ multiplex PCR, the repertoire was profiled, and TCRdb retains in-frame clones only, with some absent. The sample records tens of thousands of clones, 70% to 90% being singletons. The material was CD4+ or CD8+ T cells sorted from blood, obtained in a trial of the OX40 agonist ivuxolimab. The receptors shown here come from an adult with an advanced solid tumor such as melanoma, head and neck, liver or kidney cancer.

This clone was seen only once. The chain uses TRBV5-1 and TRBJ1-2; D uncertain. Trimming cost V 0 bases and J 6 bases, with 12 bases left between them. Germline lookup yields CDR1 SGHRS and CDR2 YFSETQ. The CDR3 spans 14 residues. The CDR3 loop reads CASSLAGVRDGYTF. The CDR3 nucleotides read TGCGCCAGCAGCTTGGCCGGGGTCCGGGATGGCTACACCTTC. Filled out from reference TRBV5-1 and TRBJ1-2, the complete variable domain reads KAGVTQTPRYLIKTRGQQVTLSCSPISGHRSVSWYQQTPGQGLQFLFEYFSETQRNKGNFPGRFSGRQFSNSRSEMNVSTLELGDSALYLCASSLAGVRDGYTFGSGTRLTVV.

This chain connects TRBV5-1 to TRBJ2-1; 9 nucleotides agree with TRBD2. This CDR3 is built from 15 residues. Germline CDR1 and CDR2: SGHRS and YFSETQ. Trimming took 4 bases from V and 9 from J; bases not matched to a gene: 11. Here the CDR3 reads CASSPGLAGRGEQFF. CDR3 DNA sequence: TGCGCCAGCAGCCCCGGGCTAGCGGGACGGGGTGAGCAGTTCTTC.

The CDR3: CASSIRLFQERYSNQPQHF. The CDR3 DNA follows: TGTGCCAGTAGTATTCGCCTCTTTCAGGAAAGATATAGCAATCAGCCCCAGCATTTT. The rearrangement links TRBV19 to TRBJ1-5; no firm D call. Germline CDR1 and CDR2: LNHDA and SQIVND (reference sequence). V lost 3 bases and J 0 bases, leaving 21 bases between the germline ends. The CDR3 covers 19 residues.

The chain recombines TRBV27 with TRBJ1-5; 8 positions match TRBD1. The CDR3 has 15 residues. Trimming removed 7 bases from V and 1 base from J; junction bases left unmatched: 6. The germline CDR1 and CDR2 sequences are MNHEY and SMNVEV (reference sequence). In DNA, the CDR3 is TGTGCCAGCACCTCCCGGACAGGGAGCAATCAGCCCCAGCATTTT. It codes for CASTSRTGSNQPQHF.

The rearrangement joins TRBV2 to TRBJ2-7; maybe TRBD2 (6 bases). Trimming pared 8 bases from V and 2 bases from J, leaving 13 bases between. The CDR3 is made up of 13 amino acids. Germline V CDR1 and CDR2: SNHLY, FYNNEI. The CDR3 here is CASGGDLAYEQYF. The CDR3 region has the DNA TGTGCCAGCGGTGGGGACTTGGCCTACGAGCAGTACTTC.

This chain joins TRBV15 and TRBJ1-1; weak D call: TRBD1 (6 bases). The CDR3 consists of 13 residues. Looked up from germline, CDR1 is LNHNV and CDR2 is YYDKDF (reference sequence). The V gene lost 1 base and the J gene lost 7 bases, with 10 bases spanning the gap. The CDR3 DNA sequence: TGTGCCACCAGCAGAGGGGGGGCGAGTGAAGCTTTCTTT. This gives the protein CATSRGGASEAFF.

A single count supports this clone. V is TRBV27 and J is TRBJ2-5; D is undetermined. The CDR3 runs 13 residues. Trimming removed 10 bases from V and 3 bases from J, with 15 bases in between. CDR1 and CDR2 from the germline V gene are MNHEY and SMNVEV (reference sequence). As DNA, the CDR3 is TGTGCCACCGCACCGACCCGCAAAGAGACCCAGTACTTC. Translating it yields CATAPTRKETQYF.

This clone was seen a few times. The genes are TRBV6-6 and TRBJ1-6, with D unclear. CDR1 is MNHNY, CDR2 SVGAGI, per germline (reference sequence). This CDR3 comprises 16 residues. Trimming removed 7 bases from V and 3 bases from J, with 16 bases in between. In nucleotides, the CDR3 is TGTGCCAGCACTCAGCCGACTGACGGCTATAATTCACCCCTCCACTTT. Protein sequence: CASTQPTDGYNSPLHF.

This clone was detected only once. The V gene is TRBV4-1, the J gene TRBJ1-1, with D perhaps TRBD1 (5 bases). This CDR3 region has 17 residues. Trimming took 1 base from V and 1 from J, leaving 16 bases between them. CDR1 is MGHRA, CDR2 YSYEKL, per germline. Written as DNA, the CDR3 is TGCGCCAGCAGCCAAGGGAGGGGCCAGGGATCGAACACTGAAGCTTTCTTT. Its protein is CASSQGRGQGSNTEAFF.

J is TRBJ1-2 and V is TRBV27; 10 bases are shared with TRBD1. Trimming cost V 4 bases and J 4 bases; bases outside gene matches: 3. Germline V gene sequence: CDR1 MNHEY, CDR2 SMNVEV (reference sequence). This CDR3 is built from 14 residues. The CDR3 region has the DNA TGTGCCAGCAGTTGGACAGGGGGAGGCTATGGCTACACCTTC. Amino acid sequence: CASSWTGGGYGYTF.

This clone was detected only once. The chain recombines TRBV4-1 with TRBJ2-2, with TRBD1 as a possible D gene (5 bases). CDR1 is MGHRA and CDR2 is YSYEKL in the germline V gene. Deletions cut 5 bases from V and 3 bases from J, with 22 bases between. This CDR3 is 18 amino acids long. The CDR3 loop is CASSSDPDKGWDTGELFF. In DNA form, the CDR3 reads TGCGCCAGCAGCAGCGACCCCGATAAGGGGTGGGACACCGGGGAGCTGTTTTTT.

CDR3 DNA sequence: TGTGCCAGCAGCTTGGATTACGAGCAGTACTTC. It translates to CASSLDYEQYF. The chain has TRBV5-6 and TRBJ2-5; no firm D call. The end of the DNA is better explained by TRBJ2-7, so the J call may be wrong. From germline, CDR1 is SGHDT and CDR2 YYEEEE. The CDR3 runs 11 residues.

The genes are TRBV5-1 and TRBJ1-4; possibly TRBD1 for D (6 bases). V dropped 6 bases and J dropped 6 bases, with 12 bases sitting between them. This CDR3 is 13 amino acids long. CDR1 is SGHRS, CDR2 YFSETQ, per germline. The DNA of the CDR3 is TGCGCCAGCAAACAGGGTAGGGATGAAAAACTGTTTTTT. Encoded protein: CASKQGRDEKLFF.

V gene TRBV27 combines with J gene TRBJ1-4; D ambiguous. The CDR3 runs to 15 residues. Trimming cost V 6 bases and J 3 bases, with 14 bases left between them. Germline V gives CDR1 MNHEY, CDR2 SMNVEV (reference sequence). This chain's CDR3 is CASSNWGASNEKLFF. The CDR3 DNA sequence: TGTGCCAGCAGCAACTGGGGAGCCTCTAATGAAAAACTGTTTTTT.

This chain connects TRBV27 to TRBJ1-4; the match to TRBD1 covers 10 bases. The V gene's germline CDR1 is MNHEY and CDR2 SMNVEV (reference sequence). This CDR3 has 19 residues. The V gene end was trimmed by 5 bases and the J gene end by 3 bases; junction bases not matched to a gene: 15. CDR3: CASSPSPGQGGPANEKLFF. The CDR3 nucleotides read TGTGCCAGCAGTCCGTCGCCAGGACAGGGGGGCCCGGCTAATGAAAAACTGTTTTTT.

The chain is built from TRBV13 and TRBJ1-4; D remains ambiguous. The CDR3 sequence is 14 residues long. Trimming took 6 bases from V and 7 from J, leaving 15 bases between them. Germline V gene sequence: CDR1 PRHDT, CDR2 FYEKMQ (reference sequence). CDR3 loop: CASSTGAAGEKLFF. In nucleotides, the CDR3 is TGTGCCAGCAGTACCGGAGCAGCGGGTGAAAAACTGTTTTTT.

V is TRBV6-5 and J is TRBJ1-5, with TRBD1 matching 7 bases. With V trimmed by 2 bases and J by 6 bases, 4 bases remained unmatched. The CDR3 has 14 residues. The germline CDR1 and CDR2 sequences are MNHEY and SVGAGI. CDR3 protein: CASSYGGGTQPQHF. The CDR3, as DNA: TGTGCCAGCAGTTACGGAGGGGGCACTCAGCCCCAGCATTTT.

The V and J genes are TRBV10-3 and TRBJ1-1; TRBD1 might be the D (5 bases). The length of the CDR3 is 14 residues. CDR1 ENHRY and CDR2 SYGVKD come from the germline V gene. V shed 6 bases and J shed 6 bases, with 17 bases lying between them. This CDR3 reads CAIRMTVTGAEAFF. As DNA, the CDR3 is TGTGCCATCAGAATGACAGTCACCGGGGCTGAAGCTTTCTTT.

V usage is TRBV6-5 and J usage is TRBJ2-5; D gene ambiguous. In germline, CDR1 is MNHEY, CDR2 SVGAGI. The ends were cut back, 0 bases at V and 3 bases at J, with 8 bases in the middle. The length of the CDR3 is 14 residues. The chain's CDR3 is CASSYSSPEETQYF. CDR3 in DNA: TGTGCCAGCAGTTACTCGAGCCCAGAAGAGACCCAGTACTTC.

The V call is TRBV5-6, the J call TRBJ2-7; perhaps TRBD1 as D (6 bases). Germline V gene sequence: CDR1 SGHDT, CDR2 YYEEEE. V lost 4 bases to trimming and J lost 3 bases, with 11 bases between them. The CDR3 runs to 13 residues. Here the CDR3 reads CASSTGQNYEQYF. The CDR3 coding sequence is TGTGCCAGCAGCACCGGACAGAACTACGAGCAGTACTTC.

In this sample, this clone is hyperexpanded. The chain combines TRBV5-1 with TRBJ2-7; D is ambiguous. The CDR3 contains 14 residues. Germline-derived CDR1 and CDR2 are SGHRS and YFSETQ. The V and J ends lost 0 bases and 5 bases respectively, with 12 bases between them. CDR3 in amino acids: CASSLEVPTDEQYF. The CDR3 coding sequence is TGCGCCAGCAGCTTGGAGGTACCCACGGACGAGCAGTACTTC.

The V gene is TRBV11-3, the J gene TRBJ2-1, with 8 bases aligning to TRBD2. The ends lost 3 bases at V and 8 bases at J; junction bases unmatched: 6. This CDR3 is 14 amino acids long. The germline V gene has CDR1 SGHNT and CDR2 YENEEA. The CDR3 spells CASSFGTSLDEQFF. The CDR3, as DNA: TGTGCCAGCAGCTTCGGGACTAGTCTCGATGAGCAGTTCTTC.

The rearrangement uses TRBV9 and TRBJ2-2; TRBD2 matches at 9 bases. Germline V gene data show CDR1 as SGDLS and CDR2 as YYNGEE. With 5 bases clipped from V and 5 bases from J, the junction kept 1 base outside the gene matches. The CDR3 loop spans 13 amino acids. CDR3 loop: CASRAGGTGELFF. The CDR3 DNA follows: TGTGCCAGCAGAGCGGGAGGAACCGGGGAGCTGTTTTTT.

The genes are TRBV6-5 and TRBJ2-7, with a weak D call TRBD1 (6 bases). With 6 bases removed from V and 3 bases from J, the gap between germline ends came to 15 bases. The CDR3 sequence is 14 residues long. CDR1 MNHEY and CDR2 SVGAGI come from the germline V gene. CDR3 amino acids: CASSPGDTIYEQYF. As DNA, the CDR3 is TGTGCCAGCAGCCCAGGGGATACCATCTACGAGCAGTACTTC.

The sample holds one count of this clone. The V gene is TRBV6-1, the J gene TRBJ1-2, with TRBD1 identical over 10 bases. Germline V gene data show CDR1 as MNHNS and CDR2 as SASEGT. This CDR3 spans 14 amino acids. V gave up 1 base and J gave up 6 bases; unmatched junction bases: 2. The CDR3: CASSEVGTGDGYTF. CDR3 bases: TGTGCCAGCAGTGAAGTCGGGACAGGGGATGGCTACACCTTC.

The gene calls are TRBV6-5 and TRBJ1-1; D remains unclear. Germline assignment: CDR1 MNHEY and CDR2 SVGAGI. This CDR3 has 14 amino acids. Trimming took off 8 bases at V and 3 bases at J, with 16 bases between the two ends. The CDR3 sequence is CASRPRGFDTEAFF. Here the CDR3 DNA reads TGTGCCAGCCGTCCCAGAGGGTTTGACACTGAAGCTTTCTTT.

The chain recombines TRBV19 with TRBJ2-2; D might be TRBD2 (5 bases). CDR1 and CDR2 (germline): LNHDA, SQIVND (reference sequence). V lost 3 bases, J lost 7 bases, and 15 bases lay in between. CDR3 length: 15 amino acids. CDR3 in amino acids: CASSILRTLGGELFF. CDR3 in DNA: TGTGCCAGTAGTATCTTACGGACTTTGGGCGGGGAGCTGTTTTTT.

This clone was seen only once. V gene TRBV13 combines with J gene TRBJ2-7, with a weak D call TRBD2 (6 bases). This CDR3 contains 14 residues. Trimming left V 6 bases short and J 2 bases short, with 14 bases between. Germline CDR1 is PRHDT and CDR2 is FYEKMQ (reference sequence). For the CDR3, the DNA is TGTGCCAGCAGTTATCGCGGGGCCCCCTACGAGCAGTACTTC. Its protein is CASSYRGAPYEQYF.

The chain uses TRBV19 and TRBJ1-2, with TRBD1 identical over 10 bases. The germline V gene has CDR1 LNHDA and CDR2 SQIVND (reference sequence). J lost 3 bases, V lost 3 bases, and 1 base had no gene match. This CDR3 region has 14 residues. The CDR3 DNA is TGTGCCAGTAGTATTGGACAGGGGGACTATGGCTACACCTTC. It yields the protein CASSIGQGDYGYTF.

The chain is built from TRBV5-4 and TRBJ2-7, with 8 bases aligning to TRBD1. This CDR3 has 15 residues. Germline-derived CDR1 and CDR2 are SGHNT and YYREEE (reference sequence). J gave up 9 bases and V 4 bases, and 15 bases lay outside the gene matches. Written as DNA, the CDR3 is TGTGCCAGCAGCCCGGAAGGACAGGGACTTCTGCGGCAGTACTTC. Amino acids: CASSPEGQGLLRQYF.